Listed below are T cell receptor beta chains from one sample, sequenced in a study of blood T cells in healthy people across ages. TCRdb re-called the 5' RACE reads with MiXCR, one entry per CDR3 protein. The sample consists of 700,000 to 850,000 distinct CDR3 sequences, around 34% of them appearing once. Input material: blood. These receptors originate from a man younger than 30 in good health. CDR3s include the opening cysteine and the closing phenylalanine or tryptophan. Each record gives: clone size, V gene, J gene, D gene, CDR3 DNA, CDR3 protein. The D gene is left open where the match is weak. Expanded clones are given a class, and other clones once, few, many or no size at all.

abundance: NA; v_gene: TRBV6-5; j_gene: TRBJ1-5; d_gene: TRBD1; CDR3nt: TGTGCCAGCAGTTACTCGAGGACAGGGGGCAATCAGCCCCAGCATTTT; CDR3aa: CASSYSRTGGNQPQHF
abundance: NA; v_gene: TRBV5-3; j_gene: TRBJ2-1; d_gene: NA; CDR3nt: TGTGCCAGAAGCTCCAAAATCGGACGGAGCTCCTACAATGAGCAGTTCTTC; CDR3aa: CARSSKIGRSSYNEQFF
abundance: NA; v_gene: TRBV6-2/TRBV6-3; j_gene: TRBJ2-1; d_gene: NA; CDR3nt: TGTGCCAGCAGTGACCGGGGAGCGAGCTCCTACAATGAGCAGTTCTTC; CDR3aa: CASSDRGASSYNEQFF
abundance: NA; v_gene: TRBV6-1; j_gene: TRBJ2-7; d_gene: NA; CDR3nt: TGTGCCAGCAGATGGACAGACTCCTACGAGCAGTACTTC; CDR3aa: CASRWTDSYEQYF
abundance: once; v_gene: TRBV4-1; j_gene: TRBJ2-7; d_gene: TRBD1; CDR3nt: TGCGCCAGCAGCCCCTCTAACCCGGGACAGGGGGCCTACGAGCAGTACTTC; CDR3aa: CASSPSNPGQGAYEQYF
abundance: few; v_gene: TRBV5-1; j_gene: TRBJ1-4; d_gene: NA; CDR3nt: TGCGCCAGCAGCCTTCCCGGCGGCCTTAATGAAAAACTGTTTTTT; CDR3aa: CASSLPGGLNEKLFF
abundance: many; v_gene: TRBV12-3/TRBV12-4; j_gene: TRBJ2-7; d_gene: NA; CDR3nt: TGTGCCAGCAGTTTGAGGCGAACCTCCTACGAGCAGTACTTC; CDR3aa: CASSLRRTSYEQYF
abundance: once; v_gene: TRBV20-1; j_gene: TRBJ1-2; d_gene: TRBD1; CDR3nt: TGCAGTGCTAGAGATTCCGGGACAGCCATGGGCTACACCTTC; CDR3aa: CSARDSGTAMGYTF
abundance: NA; v_gene: TRBV20-1; j_gene: TRBJ1-1; d_gene: NA; CDR3nt: TGCAGTGCCCGCCGCGGCAGGACTGAAGCTTTCTTT; CDR3aa: CSARRGRTEAFF
abundance: NA; v_gene: TRBV7-9; j_gene: TRBJ1-1; d_gene: NA; CDR3nt: TGTGCCAGCAGCTTAGGGGCAGGGAGTGCCACTGAAGCTTTCTTT; CDR3aa: CASSLGAGSATEAFF
abundance: NA; v_gene: TRBV28; j_gene: TRBJ2-7; d_gene: TRBD1; CDR3nt: TGTGCCAGCAGAAGACAGGGAGCGTCCGACGAGCAGTACTTC; CDR3aa: CASRRQGASDEQYF
abundance: few; v_gene: TRBV5-1; j_gene: TRBJ2-2; d_gene: TRBD1; CDR3nt: TGCGCCAGCAGCTTGGAACAGGGGGAGACCGGGGAGCTGTTTTTT; CDR3aa: CASSLEQGETGELFF
abundance: few; v_gene: TRBV3-1; j_gene: TRBJ1-1; d_gene: NA; CDR3nt: TGTGCCAGCAGCCAAGTAGGACAGAACACTGAAGCTTTCTTT; CDR3aa: CASSQVGQNTEAFF
abundance: NA; v_gene: TRBV7-8; j_gene: TRBJ2-2; d_gene: NA; CDR3nt: TGTGCCAGCAGCCGCCGGAGAGAGGGCTCAGGGGAGCTGTTTTTT; CDR3aa: CASSRRREGSGELFF
abundance: few; v_gene: TRBV27; j_gene: TRBJ2-5; d_gene: TRBD2; CDR3nt: TGTGCCAGCAGGCTACTAGCGGATGAGACCCAGTACTTC; CDR3aa: CASRLLADETQYF
abundance: NA; v_gene: TRBV20-1; j_gene: TRBJ2-5; d_gene: TRBD1; CDR3nt: TGCAGTGCTAGACTCCAGGGGGTGGCGACCCAGTACTTC; CDR3aa: CSARLQGVATQYF
abundance: many; v_gene: TRBV24-1; j_gene: TRBJ1-5; d_gene: NA; CDR3nt: TGTGCCACCTCGCGAGCTACTAGCAATCAGCCCCAGCATTTT; CDR3aa: CATSRATSNQPQHF
abundance: few; v_gene: TRBV25-1; j_gene: TRBJ2-1; d_gene: NA; CDR3nt: TGTGCCAGCAGTGTGACTAGTCCATACAATGAGCAGTTCTTC; CDR3aa: CASSVTSPYNEQFF
abundance: few; v_gene: TRBV7-9; j_gene: TRBJ2-4; d_gene: NA; CDR3nt: TGTGCCAGCAGCCCCTCAAACATTCAGTACTTC; CDR3aa: CASSPSNIQYF
abundance: few; v_gene: TRBV9; j_gene: TRBJ2-1; d_gene: TRBD2; CDR3nt: TGTGCCAGCAGCGTAGAGTTAGCGGGGTTGTACAATGAGCAGTTCTTC; CDR3aa: CASSVELAGLYNEQFF
abundance: NA; v_gene: TRBV2; j_gene: TRBJ2-1; d_gene: TRBD1; CDR3nt: TGTGCCAGCAGGGAGCCCTCCGTGACAGGGCCCGAGGAGCAGTTCTTC; CDR3aa: CASREPSVTGPEEQFF
abundance: NA; v_gene: TRBV4-3; j_gene: TRBJ2-1; d_gene: NA; CDR3nt: TGCGCCAGCAGCCAAGAGAGGACTACCTACAATGAGCAGTTCTTC; CDR3aa: CASSQERTTYNEQFF
abundance: once; v_gene: TRBV20-1; j_gene: TRBJ1-2; d_gene: NA; CDR3nt: TGCAGTGCTAGAGATACGGCGGGGCCAGGGGGCTACACCTTC; CDR3aa: CSARDTAGPGGYTF
abundance: NA; v_gene: TRBV15; j_gene: TRBJ2-1; d_gene: TRBD2; CDR3nt: TGTGCCACCAGCAGGGATCCGGGACTAGCATCCTACAATGAGCAGTTCTTC; CDR3aa: CATSRDPGLASYNEQFF
abundance: NA; v_gene: TRBV6-5; j_gene: TRBJ2-5; d_gene: NA; CDR3nt: TGTGCCAGCAGTTACTCGGCTGGGGAGACCCAGTACTTC; CDR3aa: CASSYSAGETQYF
abundance: few; v_gene: TRBV9; j_gene: TRBJ1-1; d_gene: NA; CDR3nt: TGTGCCAGCAGCGTCTCCGGGCTGGGGAACACTGAAGCTTTCTTT; CDR3aa: CASSVSGLGNTEAFF
abundance: NA; v_gene: TRBV20-1; j_gene: TRBJ2-2; d_gene: TRBD2; CDR3nt: TGCAGTGCTAGAGATCTGAGGACTAGCGGCAACACCGGAGAGCTGTTTTTT; CDR3aa: CSARDLRTSGNTGELFF